This T cell receptor (beta chain) derives from a study of T cell responses to AZD1222 COVID-19 vaccine. Study findings and constraints: Donors were chiefly white British, with a greater number of females, and clonal diversity was perhaps underestimated. None of the repertoires were sampled until the peak T cell response had passed.

A word on this clone: Its antigen remains unknown.

Sequencing used immunoSEQ multiplex PCR; TCRdb keeps in-frame clones, though not all of them. Here the sample spans 95,000 to 150,000 clones, around 87% being singletons. The V and J ends lost 1 base and 3 bases, in that order; junction bases with no gene match: 12. Germline V CDR1 and CDR2: SNHLY, FYNNEI. The length of the CDR3 is 18 residues. This chain connects TRBV2 to TRBJ1-2; 9 bases line up with TRBD1. Source: peripheral blood, taken on day 0 of AZD1222 vaccination. The clonotype originates from an adult in good health. CDR3 loop: CASSEVGTGNPHHYGYTF. DNA of the CDR3: TGTGCCAGCAGTGAAGTGGGGACAGGGAACCCCCATCACTATGGCTACACCTTC.